Below are 29 T cell receptor beta chains sequenced from a single sample in a study of Ad26.COV2.S vaccination and SARS-CoV-2 variants. Described treatment: some 19 received Ad26.COV2.S at low or high dose, single or two shots; about five received placebo; per-sample allocation not given. Day 63 following the first vaccine or placebo injection was when the samples were taken. Sequencing was performed with immunoSEQ multiplex PCR; in TCRdb, only in-frame clones are kept and a portion is missing. The data show about 420,000 clones, approximately 90% seen once. The source material was peripheral blood, sampled in a trial of Ad26.COV2.S vaccine versus placebo. The receptors derive from a person aged 18-65 years who received the Ad26.COV2.S COVID-19 vaccine or a placebo.

The J gene is TRBJ1-2, the V gene TRBV6-5, with D tentatively TRBD1 (5 bases). V was pared by 5 bases and J by 3 bases, with 10 bases between. This CDR3 comprises 13 residues. Germline values: CDR1 MNHEY, CDR2 SVGAGI. The CDR3 nucleotides read TGTGCCAGCAGTCCCAGACAGCACTATGGCTACACCTTC. Translating gives CASSPRQHYGYTF.

CDR3 protein: CASAPIGGTDTQYF. Here the CDR3 DNA reads TGTGCCAGCGCCCCCATCGGCGGTACAGATACGCAGTATTTT. The J gene is TRBJ2-3, the V gene TRBV25-1; D call uncertain. This CDR3 comprises 14 residues. Germline CDR1 is MGHDK and CDR2 is SYGVNS. Trimming shortened V by 8 bases and J by 3 bases, and 15 bases separated the two germline ends.

The V call is TRBV7-2, the J call TRBJ1-1; no clear D. The CDR3 sequence is 13 residues long. Germline V gene lookup returns CDR1 SGHTA and CDR2 FQGNSA. Deletions cut 7 bases from V and 0 bases from J, with 9 bases between. The CDR3 sequence is CASKWQLNTEAFF. CDR3 nucleotides: TGTGCCAGCAAATGGCAGCTGAACACTGAAGCTTTCTTT.

This clone has just a few counts. The chain is built from TRBV18 and TRBJ2-1, with 8 bases identical to TRBD1. Germline-derived CDR1 and CDR2 are KGHSH and LQKENI. V was clipped by 0 bases and J by 8 bases; unmatched bases: 3. The CDR3 totals 14 residues. CDR3 in amino acids: CASSPPQDRDEQFF. CDR3 coding DNA: TGTGCCAGCTCACCACCACAGGACAGGGATGAGCAGTTCTTC.

The genes are TRBV6-5 and TRBJ2-7; 8 bases align to TRBD1. The germline V gene encodes CDR1 MNHEY and CDR2 SVGAGI. This CDR3 contains 13 residues. J gave up 4 bases and V 9 bases, and 8 bases lay outside the gene matches. Written as DNA, the CDR3 is TGTGCCAGTGGACAGGGTCTCTGGTACGAGCAGTACTTC. Its protein is CASGQGLWYEQYF.

The CDR3 loop is CASRLTRDSNYGYTF. CDR3 nucleotide sequence: TGCGCCAGCAGACTAACCCGGGACAGTAATTATGGCTACACCTTC. The V call is TRBV5-1, the J call TRBJ1-2; 7 bases match TRBD1. Looked up from germline, CDR1 is SGHRS and CDR2 is YFSETQ. The CDR3 is 15 residues long. Germline trimming cut 5 bases from V and 5 bases from J; bases unmatched to any gene: 12. Together with reference TRBV5-1 and TRBJ1-2, the CDR3 gives the full variable domain: KAGVTQTPRYLIKTRGQQVTLSCSPISGHRSVSWYQQTPGQGLQFLFEYFSETQRNKGNFPGRFSGRQFSNSRSEMNVSTLELGDSALYLCASRLTRDSNYGYTFGSGTRLTVV.

The chain carries TRBV28 and TRBJ2-7; D unresolved. Per germline, CDR1 MDHEN and CDR2 SYDVKM. This CDR3 spans 11 amino acids. V lost 5 bases and J lost 3, with 5 bases in between. As DNA, the CDR3 is TGTGCCAGCAGTGTTCTCTACGAGCAGTACTTC. Its protein product is CASSVLYEQYF.

The V gene is TRBV7-2, the J gene TRBJ2-2, with 9 positions matching TRBD2. Germline CDR1 SGHTA, CDR2 FQGNSA. The CDR3 is 15 residues long. The junction had 4 bases not matched to a gene; V was cut back by 3 bases and J by 5 bases. CDR3 sequence (DNA): TGTGCCAGCAGCTTTCAAAGCGGGGGGACCGGGGAGCTGTTTTTT. Translated: CASSFQSGGTGELFF.

The chain recombines TRBV19 with TRBJ2-1; tentatively, D is TRBD1 (5 bases). Germline CDR1 LNHDA, CDR2 SQIVND (reference sequence). The CDR3 totals 16 residues. Trimming stripped 0 bases from V and 0 bases from J, with 9 bases between. CDR3 sequence reads: CASSIDTGSSYNEQFF. CDR3 bases: TGTGCCAGTAGTATAGATACAGGAAGCTCCTACAATGAGCAGTTCTTC.

The chain links TRBV7-2 to TRBJ2-3, with D unresolved. The CDR3 totals 14 residues. V was clipped by 2 bases and J by 4 bases, with 10 bases between them. The germline V gene has CDR1 SGHTA and CDR2 FQGNSA. The CDR3 reads CASSLNSLPDTQYF. CDR3 DNA sequence: TGTGCCAGCAGCTTAAATTCGCTGCCAGATACGCAGTATTTT.

The chain uses TRBV18 and TRBJ1-2, with no clear D. This CDR3 is built from 13 residues. Germline V CDR1 and CDR2: KGHSH, LQKENI. The ends were cut back, 3 bases at V and 8 bases at J, with 13 bases in the middle. Here the CDR3 DNA reads TGTGCCAGCTCACCCGTCCCAGTGAGGGGCTACACCTTC. Residues: CASSPVPVRGYTF. Drawing the rest from reference TRBV18 and TRBJ1-2, the complete variable domain is NAGVMQNPRHLVRRRGQEARLRCSPMKGHSHVYWYRQLPEEGLKFMVYLQKENIIDESGMPKERFSAEFPKEGPSILRIQQVVRGDSAAYFCASSPVPVRGYTFGSGTRLTVV.

The J gene is TRBJ1-1, the V gene TRBV3-1 (or the pseudogene TRBV3-2); D is undetermined. CDR3 length: 14 residues. Germline CDR1 and CDR2: LGHDT and YNNKEL (reference sequence). V dropped 4 bases and J dropped 3 bases, with 12 bases sitting between them. The CDR3: CASSLDPRDTEAFF. The CDR3 DNA reads as TGTGCCAGCAGCCTTGACCCGCGGGACACTGAAGCTTTCTTT.

CDR3 DNA sequence: TGTGCCAGCAGCCCCATCATTGGGACGGGGAACACTGAAGCTTTCTTT. Encoded protein: CASSPIIGTGNTEAFF. This sequence joins TRBV7-6 and TRBJ1-1, with D tentatively TRBD1 (5 bases). Trimming left V 5 bases short and J 1 base short, with 17 bases between. The CDR3 extends over 16 amino acids. CDR1 and CDR2 from the germline V gene are SGHVS and FNYEAQ.

The J gene is TRBJ2-1, the V gene TRBV7-8; 7 nucleotides align to TRBD1. After removal of 2 bases from V and 8 bases from J, the junction contained 9 bases not matched to a gene. This CDR3 has 15 residues. The V gene's germline CDR1 is SGHVS and CDR2 FQNEAQ. The CDR3 reads CASSLPTGVRDEQFF. CDR3 nucleotides: TGTGCCAGCAGCTTACCCACAGGGGTCCGGGATGAGCAGTTCTTC.

The rearrangement joins TRBV7-6 to TRBJ2-6, with D possibly TRBD1 on 5 matching bases. CDR3 length: 15 residues. Germline V gives CDR1 SGHVS, CDR2 FNYEAQ. V was shortened by 4 bases and J by 0 bases, with 7 bases between the two germline ends. The DNA for the CDR3 is TGTGCCAGCAGCTCCAGGGACTCTGGGGCCAACGTCCTGACTTTC. Encoded protein: CASSSRDSGANVLTF.

This clone has just a few counts. The CDR3, as DNA: TGTGCCAGCAGCTTATATACCAGTCCAGGGTTTTTTGGCTACACCTTC. Translating gives CASSLYTSPGFFGYTF. V usage is TRBV7-9 and J usage is TRBJ1-2, with D tentatively TRBD1 (5 bases). Per the germline V gene, CDR1 is SEHNR and CDR2 is FQNEAQ (reference sequence). This CDR3 contains 16 residues. Trimming left V 2 bases short and J 7 bases short, with 20 bases between.

This chain joins TRBV2 and TRBJ2-1; 9 bases map to TRBD2. Germline V lookup: CDR1 SNHLY, CDR2 FYNNEI. V was clipped by 2 bases and J by 7 bases; unmatched bases: 9. The CDR3 totals 16 residues. The CDR3 bases are TGTGCCAGCAGTGAATTTGGCGGGGGGGCAGGAAATGAGCAGTTCTTC. Translated, it gives CASSEFGGGAGNEQFF.

The chain joins TRBV6-6 to TRBJ1-2, with 7 bases aligning to TRBD1. Trimming cost V 5 bases and J 4 bases; bases outside gene matches: 10. The V gene's germline CDR1 is MNHNY and CDR2 SVGAGI (reference sequence). The CDR3 is 15 residues long. As DNA, the CDR3 is TGTGCCAGCAGTACCGGACAGGCAGATCTCTATGGCTACACCTTC. Its translation is CASSTGQADLYGYTF.

The rearrangement uses TRBV5-1 and TRBJ1-1; D is perhaps TRBD1 (6 bases). The CDR3 loop spans 14 amino acids. The germline V and J ends were trimmed by 4 bases and 0 bases, with 10 bases remaining between them. Per the germline V gene, CDR1 is SGHRS and CDR2 is YFSETQ. The CDR3 DNA reads TGCGCCAGCAGCATTCAGGGGTTGAACACTGAAGCTTTCTTT. Encoded protein: CASSIQGLNTEAFF.

This clone was picked up a small number of times. The V gene is TRBV6-5, the J gene TRBJ1-5; no clear D gene. The V gene's germline CDR1 is MNHEY and CDR2 SVGAGI. Trimming left V 6 bases short and J 7 bases short, with 19 bases between. The CDR3 has 15 amino acids. CDR3 in DNA: TGTGCCAGCAGCACCTCGGCGGGAAGTCGGCAGCCCCAGCATTTT. This encodes CASSTSAGSRQPQHF.

The chain employs TRBV19 and TRBJ1-2; no firm D call. CDR1 is LNHDA, CDR2 SQIVND, per germline (reference sequence). This CDR3 has 14 residues. Trimming removed 4 bases from V and 4 bases from J, with 13 bases in between. DNA for the CDR3: TGTGCCAGTAGTAAGGTAGAAGCCTTCTATGGCTACACCTTC. This encodes CASSKVEAFYGYTF.

This clone was seen just once. The chain carries TRBV7-9 and TRBJ1-3; TRBD1 is a possible D gene (5 bases). This CDR3 comprises 16 residues. The V gene lost 5 bases and the J gene lost 0 bases, with 14 bases spanning the gap. The germline CDR1 and CDR2 sequences are SEHNR and FQNEAQ (reference sequence). The DNA for the CDR3 is TGTGCCAGCAGCCCCGACAGTCCCTCCTCTGGAAACACCATATATTTT. It specifies CASSPDSPSSGNTIYF.

V is TRBV19 and J is TRBJ1-1; D gene unclear. The germline V gene has CDR1 LNHDA and CDR2 SQIVND (reference sequence). The CDR3 extends over 15 amino acids. Trimming removed 4 bases at V and 1 base at J, with 13 bases between. CDR3 DNA: TGTGCCAGTAGTACCCTCAGAAGTCCGAACACTGAAGCTTTCTTT. Its translation: CASSTLRSPNTEAFF.

V is TRBV5-6 and J is TRBJ2-1, with 7 nucleotides matching TRBD1. Germline loops: CDR1 SGHDT, CDR2 YYEEEE. This CDR3 comprises 15 residues. Trimming at V came to 0 bases and at J to 5 bases, leaving 5 bases not matched to a gene. CDR3 loop: CASSLEGTVNNEQFF. As DNA, the CDR3 is TGTGCCAGCAGCTTGGAGGGGACAGTCAACAATGAGCAGTTCTTC.

The chain combines TRBV2 with TRBJ2-1; 10 nucleotides agree with TRBD2. This CDR3 has 19 amino acids. V lost 8 bases and J lost 4; bases outside the gene matches: 20. The germline gives CDR1 SNHLY, CDR2 FYNNEI. The CDR3: CASGRWASGGPRRYNEQFF. The CDR3, as DNA: TGTGCCAGCGGAAGATGGGCTAGCGGGGGTCCTCGGAGGTACAATGAGCAGTTCTTC.

This clone was detected only once. V gene TRBV9 combines with J gene TRBJ1-2; TRBD1 matches 9 bases. The CDR3 spans 17 residues. V dropped 4 bases and J dropped 5; count of bases not matched to a gene: 15. Germline values: CDR1 SGDLS, CDR2 YYNGEE. CDR3 residues: CASSNRTGGAFSYGYTF. Written as DNA, the CDR3 is TGTGCCAGCAGCAACAGAACAGGGGGCGCGTTCTCATATGGCTACACCTTC.

The chain is built from TRBV27 and TRBJ1-6; 8 bases fit TRBD1. The CDR3 contains 20 residues. Germline-derived CDR1 and CDR2 are MNHEY and SMNVEV (reference sequence). The junction had 16 bases not matched to a gene; V was cut back by 2 bases and J by 4 bases. For the CDR3, the DNA is TGTGCCAGCAGTTTAATCCGGGACAGGTCTTCGAGGGGATATAATTCACCCCTCCACTTT. It encodes CASSLIRDRSSRGYNSPLHF.

This chain uses TRBV6-5 with TRBJ1-1, with no clear D. Germline V lookup: CDR1 MNHEY, CDR2 SVGAGI. The CDR3 has 12 amino acids. Between the trimmed V and J ends, which lost 6 bases and 3 bases, there was a span of 8 bases. This CDR3 reads CASRDGYTEAFF. The CDR3 DNA reads as TGTGCCAGCAGGGACGGATACACTGAAGCTTTCTTT.

For the CDR3, the DNA is TGTGCCAGCAGCCCGCCGTGGGTGAAAGACGGTCAGCCCCAGCATTTT. Amino acids: CASSPPWVKDGQPQHF. The rearrangement joins TRBV28 to TRBJ1-5; D is ambiguous. The CDR3 runs to 16 residues. From germline, CDR1 is MDHEN and CDR2 SYDVKM. The V gene lost 6 bases and the J gene lost 6 bases, with 21 bases spanning the gap.